The TCR beta chain under discussion was sequenced for a study of T cells expressing NK-cell markers. TCRdb reprocessed the 5' RACE reads, with one entry per CDR3 protein and no DNA. The data show 500,000 to 600,000 distinct CDR3 sequences, and the top ten clones hold approximately 3.6%. This CDR3 region has 16 residues. The germline V gene has CDR1 ENHRY and CDR2 SYGVKD. This receptor was taken from a young man in good health. This rearrangement joins TRBV10-3 to TRBJ2-2; with no DNA, the TCRdb D assignment of TRBD1 cannot be verified. The sample taken for sequencing was blood T cells: a sorted CD56 or NKG2C T cell subset, CD4+ or CD8+ T cells, or bulk PBMC T cells (not recorded which). The CDR3 spells CAISEPGTGQTGELFF.